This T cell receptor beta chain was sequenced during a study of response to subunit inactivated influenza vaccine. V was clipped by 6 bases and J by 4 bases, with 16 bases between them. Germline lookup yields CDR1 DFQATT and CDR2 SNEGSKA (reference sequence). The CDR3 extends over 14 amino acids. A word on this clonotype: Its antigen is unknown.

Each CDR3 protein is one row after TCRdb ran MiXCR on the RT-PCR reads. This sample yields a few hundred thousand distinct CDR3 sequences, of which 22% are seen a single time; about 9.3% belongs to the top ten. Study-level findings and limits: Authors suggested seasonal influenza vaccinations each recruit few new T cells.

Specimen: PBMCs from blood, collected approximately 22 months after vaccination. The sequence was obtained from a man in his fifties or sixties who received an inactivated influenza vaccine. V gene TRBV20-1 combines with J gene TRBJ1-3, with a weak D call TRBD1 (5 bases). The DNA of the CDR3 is TGCAGTGCGGTAGTTCGGGGGAGCGGAAACACCATATATTTT. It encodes CSAVVRGSGNTIYF.